This T cell receptor (beta chain) appears in the sequencing data of a study of radiotherapy plus CTLA-4 blockade in lung cancer. Study information: An objective response was seen in 15% to 20% of patients, and disease control in about 30%.

TCRdb's table, derived via immunoSEQ multiplex PCR, lists solely in-frame clones and lacks some. This table has about 15,000 clones, about 70% appearing once. This clone has just a few counts. The CDR3 has 14 amino acids. Germline V gene lookup returns CDR1 SGHTA and CDR2 FQGNSA. The trim removed 5 bases at V and 7 bases at J, leaving 7 bases unmatched. This sequence joins TRBV7-2 and TRBJ2-4; 8 bases match TRBD1. This specimen consisted of peripheral blood, obtained from a patient treated with radiotherapy plus ipilimumab. The sequence was obtained from a human donor with non-small cell lung cancer whose response to radiotherapy plus ipilimumab could not be evaluated. The CDR3, as DNA: TGTGCCAGCAGCGCCGACAGGGGTGTGAACATTCAGTACTTC. This gives the protein CASSADRGVNIQYF.